This TCR beta chain was recovered during a study of cytomegalovirus exposure and HLA in healthy donors. General study points: Most of the TCR beta V segments (in an earlier analysis) were productive either about 90% or about 30% of the time. Owing to their indistinguishability, certain V segments, notably TRBV6-2 and TRBV6-3, were excluded.

V lost 5 bases, J lost 5 bases, and 15 bases lay in between. The CDR3 is 14 amino acids. From germline, CDR1 is MNHEY and CDR2 SMNVEV (reference sequence). PCR was performed using 60 Vbeta and 13 Jbeta primers. Method: immunoSEQ multiplex PCR; TCRdb's copy keeps in-frame clones and lacks some. The profile covers about 160,000 clones, with approximately 79% appearing a single time and 1.5% to 2% taken by the ten largest. This clone came up a few times. The antigen is unknown. The specimen sequenced was PBMCs. This clonotype originated in a human donor in good health. This chain uses TRBV27 with TRBJ1-1; D possibly corresponds to TRBD1 (6 bases). CDR3 loop: CASSIQTGTTEAFF. The CDR3 nucleotides are TGTGCCAGCAGTATTCAAACCGGGACAACTGAAGCTTTCTTT.